These 30 T cell receptor beta chains were all obtained from the same sample, sequenced in a study of shared clonotypes between healthy human individuals. CD45RO-negative CD8 cells positively selected for CCR7 made up the naive population, which excluded terminally differentiated effector memory CD45RA+ cells. TCRdb keeps only in-frame clones here, not all; method: immunoSEQ multiplex PCR. Here the sample spans around 2,000,000 clones, about 92% being singletons. Specimen: naive CD8+ T cells from PBMCs. The receptors were sampled from a man aged 18-30 years in good health. Some clones in this sample may be carry-over from other donors' samples.

The rearrangement uses TRBV2 and TRBJ2-3, with TRBD2 identical over 8 bases. J lost 2 bases, V lost 8 bases, and 6 bases had no gene match. The CDR3 consists of 14 residues. The germline V gene has CDR1 SNHLY and CDR2 FYNNEI. DNA for the CDR3: TGTGCCAGCCTGGGGCGGGGGGACACAGATACGCAGTATTTT. Amino acids: CASLGRGDTDTQYF.

V gene TRBV11-1 combines with J gene TRBJ2-1, with D possibly being TRBD2 (5 bases). The CDR3 runs to 15 residues. The germline gives CDR1 SGHAT, CDR2 FQDESV (reference sequence). Trimming left V 4 bases short and J 1 base short, with 11 bases between. The CDR3: CASSYLSGSYNEQFF. DNA for the CDR3: TGTGCCAGCAGCTATCTGTCGGGGTCCTACAATGAGCAGTTCTTC.

The V call is TRBV27, the J call TRBJ2-2; D is undetermined. The germline V and J ends were trimmed by 7 bases and 5 bases, with 8 bases remaining between them. CDR1 and CDR2 from the germline V gene are MNHEY and SMNVEV (reference sequence). This CDR3 spans 12 amino acids. The DNA for the CDR3 is TGTGCCAGCATGGGATGGACCGGGGAGCTGTTTTTT. This gives the protein CASMGWTGELFF.

The chain is built from TRBV7-6 and TRBJ2-7; the D is unclear. The CDR3 consists of 15 residues. Germline loops: CDR1 SGHVS, CDR2 FNYEAQ. Deletions cut 3 bases from V and 3 bases from J, with 15 bases between. The CDR3 DNA reads as TGTGCCAGCAGCTTGGGTCCTCAAGCGATCTACGAGCAGTACTTC. Translated, it gives CASSLGPQAIYEQYF.

J is TRBJ2-3 and V is TRBV7-6; TRBD2 matches at 11 bases. The ends lost 5 bases at V and 0 bases at J; junction bases unmatched: 7. Germline loops: CDR1 SGHVS, CDR2 FNYEAQ. The CDR3 has 17 residues. CDR3 amino acids: CASSHRGLAGSTDTQYF. The CDR3 DNA reads as TGTGCCAGCAGCCACCGCGGACTAGCGGGTAGCACAGATACGCAGTATTTT.

The chain joins TRBV11-2 to TRBJ2-7; D possibly uses TRBD1 or TRBD2 (5 bases each). The CDR3 is 13 amino acids. Looked up from germline, CDR1 is SGHAT and CDR2 is FQNNGV. Trimming shortened V by 4 bases and J by 3 bases, and 10 bases separated the two germline ends. CDR3 protein: CASSWDPNYEQYF. The CDR3 DNA is TGTGCCAGCAGCTGGGACCCGAACTACGAGCAGTACTTC.

This chain uses TRBV11-1 with TRBJ2-3; no firm D call. The CDR3 is 12 amino acids. Germline V gene lookup returns CDR1 SGHAT and CDR2 FQDESV (reference sequence). V was trimmed by 0 bases and J by 3 bases, leaving 1 base between them. The CDR3 bases are TGTGCCAGCAGCTTAGCTACAGATACGCAGTATTTT. Translation: CASSLATDTQYF.

The chain employs TRBV10-3 and TRBJ2-2; D gene ambiguous. CDR1 and CDR2 from the germline V gene are ENHRY and SYGVKD. The CDR3 has 14 residues. Trimming stripped 0 bases from V and 4 bases from J, with 6 bases between. In DNA, the CDR3 is TGTGCCATCAGTGAGTCCCCAGCCACCGGGGAGCTGTTTTTT. Its translation is CAISESPATGELFF.

As DNA, the CDR3 is TGTGCCACCAGCAGAGGGACTAGCGTAGGGTACGAGCAGTACTTC. It translates to CATSRGTSVGYEQYF. The chain uses TRBV15 and TRBJ2-7, with TRBD2 identical over 9 bases. Trimming took 1 base from V and 4 from J; bases not matched to a gene: 5. The CDR3 has 15 residues. The germline gives CDR1 LNHNV, CDR2 YYDKDF (reference sequence).

This rearrangement joins TRBV27 to TRBJ2-1, with 7 nucleotides matching TRBD2. This CDR3 spans 16 amino acids. The V and J ends lost 0 bases and 10 bases, in that order; junction bases with no gene match: 12. The germline V gene encodes CDR1 MNHEY and CDR2 SMNVEV (reference sequence). CDR3 loop: CASSLSLAGVGREQFF. CDR3 sequence (DNA): TGTGCCAGCAGTTTATCGCTCGCGGGAGTAGGTCGGGAGCAGTTCTTC.

A single count supports this clone. The chain links TRBV4-3 to TRBJ2-7; tentatively, D is TRBD1 or TRBD2 (7 bases each). This CDR3 contains 15 residues. Trimming cost V 4 bases and J 0 bases, with 13 bases left between them. The V gene's germline CDR1 is LGHNA and CDR2 YSLEER. In DNA form, the CDR3 reads TGCGCCAGCAGCCCCAGGGGGGGGAGCTCCTACGAGCAGTACTTC. The encoded protein is CASSPRGGSSYEQYF.

The chain is built from TRBV5-1 and TRBJ2-4; D not certain. CDR1 and CDR2 from the germline V gene are SGHRS and YFSETQ. CDR3 length equals 16 residues. V was shortened by 4 bases and J by 9 bases, with 23 bases between the two germline ends. The CDR3: CASSNQTLERIGIQYF. The CDR3 DNA sequence: TGCGCCAGCAGCAACCAAACTCTGGAGCGAATAGGCATTCAGTACTTC.

The genes are TRBV6-6 and TRBJ1-2; D call uncertain. V lost 6 bases to trimming and J lost 4 bases, with 12 bases between them. Germline V CDR1 and CDR2: MNHNY, SVGAGI (reference sequence). The CDR3 runs 13 residues. The CDR3 DNA reads TGTGCCAGCAGCCAAACCCTTATCTATGGCTACACCTTC. Translation gives CASSQTLIYGYTF.

This chain connects TRBV27 to TRBJ2-1; 7 nucleotides line up with TRBD2. CDR1 and CDR2 from the germline V gene are MNHEY and SMNVEV (reference sequence). V shed 4 bases, J shed 2 bases, and the junction held 2 bases outside the gene matches. This CDR3 has 14 amino acids. The CDR3 is CASSSSGAYNEQFF. CDR3 DNA sequence: TGTGCCAGCAGTTCGAGCGGGGCCTACAATGAGCAGTTCTTC.

The J gene is TRBJ2-7, the V gene TRBV7-2; no definite D call. This CDR3 spans 12 amino acids. Germline values: CDR1 SGHTA, CDR2 FQGNSA. With 2 bases removed from V and 6 bases from J, the gap between germline ends came to 8 bases. This CDR3 reads CASSLNGVEQYF. For the CDR3, the DNA is TGTGCCAGCAGCTTAAATGGCGTCGAGCAGTACTTC.

The rearrangement uses TRBV30 and TRBJ2-1; 13 bases align to TRBD2. The junction had 7 bases not matched to a gene; V was cut back by 1 base and J by 1 base. The CDR3 is 18 amino acids. Germline values: CDR1 GTSNPN, CDR2 SVGIG (reference sequence). CDR3 in amino acids: CAWSGLAGGGGSYNEQFF. The CDR3 bases are TGTGCCTGGAGTGGACTAGCGGGAGGCGGGGGGTCCTACAATGAGCAGTTCTTC. The complete variable domain, with remaining parts taken from reference TRBV30 and TRBJ2-1, reads SQTIHQWPATLVQPVGSPLSLECTVEGTSNPNLYWYRQAAGRGLQLLFYSVGIGQISSEVPQNLSASRPQDRQFILSSKKLLLSDSGFYLCAWSGLAGGGGSYNEQFFGPGTRLTVL.

In DNA, the CDR3 is TGTGCCAGCACCGGAGAGGACTCCTACAATGAGCAGTTCTTC. Translating gives CASTGEDSYNEQFF. The V call is TRBV7-9, the J call TRBJ2-1; no clear D gene. The CDR3 consists of 14 residues. Trimming pared 7 bases from V and 0 bases from J, leaving 10 bases between. Germline CDR1 is SEHNR and CDR2 is FQNEAQ (reference sequence).

The rearrangement uses TRBV7-8 and TRBJ2-5; D is unclear. Germline V gives CDR1 SGHVS, CDR2 FQNEAQ. Trimming left V 1 base short and J 0 bases short, with 15 bases between. The CDR3 extends over 17 amino acids. CDR3 bases: TGTGCCAGCAGCTTAGGGCCGCGTCACCCCCACCAAGAGACCCAGTACTTC. Protein: CASSLGPRHPHQETQYF.

V usage is TRBV5-1 and J usage is TRBJ2-2; 14 nucleotides match TRBD2. The CDR3 runs 17 residues. Per germline, CDR1 SGHRS and CDR2 YFSETQ. The junction had 5 bases not matched to a gene; V was cut back by 4 bases and J by 3 bases. The CDR3 DNA reads as TGCGCCAGCAGCCCGACTAGCGGGAGGGCGGACACCGGGGAGCTGTTTTTT. It yields the protein CASSPTSGRADTGELFF.

The gene calls are TRBV6-1 and TRBJ2-7; D is unclear. This CDR3 is 13 amino acids long. The V gene lost 4 bases and the J gene lost 0 bases, with 7 bases spanning the gap. CDR1 is MNHNS and CDR2 is SASEGT in the germline V gene. Written as DNA, the CDR3 is TGTGCCAGCAGTGGGGTCGGCTCCTACGAGCAGTACTTC. As protein: CASSGVGSYEQYF.

V and J are TRBV5-4 and TRBJ2-5; TRBD1 agrees at 9 bases. Losses at the gene ends were 3 bases for V and 5 bases for J; bases not matched to a gene: 2. Germline V gene sequence: CDR1 SGHNT, CDR2 YYREEE (reference sequence). There are 13 residues in the CDR3. DNA of the CDR3: TGTGCCAGCAGCTCTGACAGGGGGGAGACCCAGTACTTC. This gives the protein CASSSDRGETQYF.

The chain is built from TRBV14 and TRBJ2-7; D unclear. Germline CDR1 SGHDN, CDR2 FVKESK. V lost 3 bases, J lost 0 bases, and 9 bases lay in between. The CDR3 is 14 residues long. This chain's CDR3 is CASSQLWGSYEQYF. The CDR3 coding sequence is TGTGCCAGCAGCCAGCTTTGGGGCTCCTACGAGCAGTACTTC.

The chain carries TRBV9 and TRBJ1-6; D possibly corresponds to TRBD1 (5 bases). The ends were cut back, 1 base at V and 3 bases at J, with 8 bases in the middle. Germline CDR1 is SGDLS and CDR2 is YYNGEE. CDR3 length: 15 amino acids. The CDR3, as DNA: TGTGCCAGCAGCGTAAAAGGACACTATAATTCACCCCTCCACTTT. It yields the protein CASSVKGHYNSPLHF.

The rearrangement uses TRBV27 and TRBJ1-2, with 9 bases lining up with TRBD1. This CDR3 is built from 15 residues. The V and J ends lost 5 bases and 4 bases, in that order; junction bases with no gene match: 8. The V gene's germline CDR1 is MNHEY and CDR2 SMNVEV (reference sequence). The CDR3 loop is CASSPLQGASYGYTF. For the CDR3, the DNA is TGTGCCAGCAGTCCCTTACAGGGGGCGAGCTATGGCTACACCTTC.

The V call is TRBV27, the J call TRBJ2-1; the match to TRBD1 covers 7 bases. Germline V gives CDR1 MNHEY, CDR2 SMNVEV (reference sequence). The CDR3 totals 15 residues. V lost 7 bases to trimming and J lost 6 bases; unmatched junction nucleotides: 12. CDR3 in amino acids: CASNSSPGTVNEQFF. The CDR3 coding sequence is TGTGCCAGCAACTCGTCTCCCGGGACAGTCAATGAGCAGTTCTTC.

This chain connects TRBV9 to TRBJ2-7; 7 bases match TRBD1. Germline lookup yields CDR1 SGDLS and CDR2 YYNGEE. The V gene end was trimmed by 0 bases and the J gene end by 6 bases; junction bases not matched to a gene: 12. This CDR3 spans 16 amino acids. CDR3: CASSVAPATGAGEQYF. CDR3 DNA: TGTGCCAGCAGCGTAGCTCCGGCCACAGGGGCTGGCGAGCAGTACTTC.

This clone was counted only a few times. CDR3: CASSSSSTEAFF. The CDR3 DNA reads as TGTGCCAGCAGCTCCTCGAGCACTGAAGCTTTCTTT. The rearrangement links TRBV7-6 to TRBJ1-1; D uncertain. Germline CDR1 and CDR2: SGHVS and FNYEAQ. V lost 4 bases and J 4 bases, leaving 7 bases between the germline ends. The length of the CDR3 is 12 residues.

J is TRBJ1-2 and V is TRBV9, with TRBD1 identical over 9 bases. CDR1 SGDLS and CDR2 YYNGEE come from the germline V gene. This CDR3 has 13 residues. V shed 5 bases and J 8 bases; nucleotides not matched to a gene: 7. The CDR3 protein is CASSKTGGEGYTF. As DNA, the CDR3 is TGTGCCAGCAGTAAAACAGGGGGCGAAGGCTACACCTTC.

The rearrangement uses TRBV30 and TRBJ2-3; TRBD1 might be the D (6 bases). V dropped 5 bases and J dropped 7 bases, with 10 bases sitting between them. Germline CDR1 GTSNPN, CDR2 SVGIG (reference sequence). CDR3 length equals 11 residues. The CDR3 DNA reads as TGTGCCTGGGGGGGCCTAAATACGCAGTATTTT. This gives the protein CAWGGLNTQYF.

J is TRBJ1-5 and V is TRBV19, with D perhaps matching TRBD1 (6 bases). Germline V gene sequence: CDR1 LNHDA, CDR2 SQIVND (reference sequence). There are 14 residues in the CDR3. The V gene lost 8 bases and the J gene lost 6 bases, with 17 bases spanning the gap. CDR3 protein: CASSTVQGSQPQHF. The CDR3 coding sequence is TGTGCCAGTTCGACCGTCCAGGGGAGTCAGCCCCAGCATTTT.